A single sample gave rise to the 24 T cell receptor beta chains below, sequenced in a study of somatic mutations in cytotoxic T cells in rheumatoid arthritis (dated by TCRdb to the late 2010s). Library preparation used the immunoSEQ multiplex PCR assay. TCRdb retrieved this table from immuneACCESS and kept in-frame rearrangements only. Not all clones are present; in checked studies, unresolved V genes account for under half, and no reason is known for the remainder. Counted in this sample were 13,000 to 15,000 clones; roughly 79% of them appeared once. The top ten constitute roughly 7.4% of the sample. Source material: CD8+ T cells sorted from blood. These receptors all stem from an adult with rheumatoid arthritis.

This clone has just a few counts. The chain couples TRBV28 to TRBJ2-1; 15 bases map to TRBD2. CDR1 is MDHEN and CDR2 is SYDVKM in the germline V gene. The CDR3 is 14 residues long. The V and J ends lost 6 bases and 9 bases, in that order; junction bases with no gene match: 3. The CDR3 is CASRGLAGGREQFF. CDR3 in DNA: TGTGCCAGCAGGGGACTAGCGGGAGGTCGTGAGCAGTTCTTC.

The J gene is TRBJ2-1, the V gene TRBV6-5; TRBD1 matches 7 bases. Germline CDR1 MNHEY, CDR2 SVGAGI. Trimming took 2 bases from V and 7 from J; bases not matched to a gene: 5. The CDR3 consists of 14 residues. CDR3 sequence reads: CASSYQGDMNEQFF. The DNA of the CDR3 is TGTGCCAGCAGTTACCAGGGGGATATGAATGAGCAGTTCTTC.

This clone was observed once. The chain uses TRBV10-2 and TRBJ2-7, with 13 bases identical to TRBD2. Germline CDR1 WSHSY, CDR2 SAAADI. The CDR3 runs 19 residues. Losses at the gene ends were 3 bases for V and 5 bases for J; bases not matched to a gene: 16. CDR3 sequence reads: CASSESLLAGGPSRNEQYF. CDR3 sequence (DNA): TGCGCCAGCAGTGAAAGTCTACTAGCGGGAGGGCCATCGAGGAACGAGCAGTACTTC.

This sequence joins TRBV2 and TRBJ1-5; 9 bases agree with TRBD1. Germline V gene sequence: CDR1 SNHLY, CDR2 FYNNEI. The J segment lost 8 bases and the V segment lost 3 bases, leaving 5 bases of the junction unmatched. The CDR3 has 14 amino acids. CDR3 amino acids: CASSEVDRGEPQHF. Written as DNA, the CDR3 is TGTGCCAGCAGTGAGGTGGACAGGGGAGAGCCCCAGCATTTT.

This clone was detected once. The rearrangement joins TRBV9 to TRBJ2-1; the match to TRBD2 covers 9 bases. The junction had 3 bases not matched to a gene; V was cut back by 0 bases and J by 2 bases. The CDR3 totals 16 residues. The germline V gene encodes CDR1 SGDLS and CDR2 YYNGEE. In DNA, the CDR3 is TGTGCCAGCAGCGTAGAGGCGGGGGGGCCCTACAATGAGCAGTTCTTC. Protein product: CASSVEAGGPYNEQFF. Full variable domain (missing parts from reference TRBV9 and TRBJ2-1): DSGVTQTPKHLITATGQRVTLRCSPRSGDLSVYWYQQSLDQGLQFLIQYYNGEERAKGNILERFSAQQFPDLHSELNLSSLELGDSALYFCASSVEAGGPYNEQFFGPGTRLTVL.

V and J are TRBV27 and TRBJ1-1; D unclear. The germline V gene encodes CDR1 MNHEY and CDR2 SMNVEV (reference sequence). Trimming pared 2 bases from V and 1 base from J, leaving 14 bases between. The CDR3 is 16 amino acids. This CDR3 reads CASSLTPNVRNTEAFF. DNA of the CDR3: TGTGCCAGCAGTTTAACCCCTAATGTGAGGAACACTGAAGCTTTCTTT.

The chain uses TRBV11-2 and TRBJ2-3, with 7 positions matching TRBD2. After removal of 2 bases from V and 6 bases from J, the junction contained 8 bases not matched to a gene. This CDR3 has 15 amino acids. Germline V gives CDR1 SGHAT, CDR2 FQNNGV. The CDR3 loop reads CASSLTSAELDTQYF. CDR3 sequence (DNA): TGTGCCAGCAGCTTAACTAGCGCGGAACTCGATACGCAGTATTTT.

V is TRBV28 and J is TRBJ1-1; D is possibly TRBD1 (6 bases). Trimming left V 2 bases short and J 1 base short, with 11 bases between. The CDR3 is 15 residues long. Germline V lookup: CDR1 MDHEN, CDR2 SYDVKM. As DNA, the CDR3 is TGTGCCAGCAGTTTACCCGACAGGAGGAACACTGAAGCTTTCTTT. Encoded protein: CASSLPDRRNTEAFF.

The chain has TRBV19 and TRBJ2-1, with D unresolved. V was clipped by 1 base and J by 5 bases, with 9 bases between them. This CDR3 region has 14 residues. Germline loops: CDR1 LNHDA, CDR2 SQIVND (reference sequence). CDR3 residues: CASSIGYPDNEQFF. The CDR3 region has the DNA TGTGCCAGTAGTATAGGCTATCCGGACAATGAGCAGTTCTTC.

This clone was counted between two and nine times. The chain couples TRBV9 to TRBJ2-5; 11 bases fit TRBD2. The J segment lost 4 bases and the V segment lost 2 bases, leaving 10 bases of the junction unmatched. The CDR3 sequence is 17 residues long. The germline CDR1 and CDR2 sequences are SGDLS and YYNGEE. This CDR3 is CASSVGVAGGPRETQYF. The CDR3 DNA sequence: TGTGCCAGCAGCGTGGGTGTAGCGGGAGGGCCGCGAGAGACCCAGTACTTC.

This sequence joins TRBV10-3 and TRBJ2-2; a weak D match, TRBD1 (6 bases). Trimming shortened V by 8 bases and J by 5 bases, and 9 bases separated the two germline ends. There are 12 residues in the CDR3. Germline V gene sequence: CDR1 ENHRY, CDR2 SYGVKD. This chain's CDR3 is CAILDRTGELFF. The DNA for the CDR3 is TGTGCCATCCTAGACAGGACCGGGGAGCTGTTTTTT.

The rearrangement uses TRBV2 and TRBJ2-6, with D possibly being TRBD1 or TRBD2 (5 bases each). Germline CDR1 is SNHLY and CDR2 is FYNNEI. This CDR3 contains 14 residues. The ends were cut back, 4 bases at V and 6 bases at J, with 10 bases in the middle. The CDR3: CASSGRDEANVLTF. DNA for the CDR3: TGTGCCAGCAGTGGTCGGGACGAGGCCAACGTCCTGACTTTC.

V and J are TRBV15 and TRBJ1-2, with 7 bases matching TRBD1. Germline V gives CDR1 LNHNV, CDR2 YYDKDF (reference sequence). Germline trimming cut 8 bases from V and 4 bases from J; bases unmatched to any gene: 16. The CDR3 has 16 amino acids. CDR3 nucleotide sequence: TGTGCCACCTCTCAGGGGGACAGACCAAACTTCTATGGCTACACCTTC. Protein: CATSQGDRPNFYGYTF.

This clone occurred once. This rearrangement joins TRBV5-1 to TRBJ1-1; TRBD1 is a possible D gene (6 bases). The CDR3 extends over 17 amino acids. Looked up from germline, CDR1 is SGHRS and CDR2 is YFSETQ. V lost 4 bases, J lost 0 bases, and 19 bases lay in between. Written as DNA, the CDR3 is TGCGCCAGCAGCCCCTGGGGGGCGGTTCCATTGAACACTGAAGCTTTCTTT. Translated: CASSPWGAVPLNTEAFF.

CDR3 sequence: CSVAFPGQGVASTGELFF. CDR3 coding DNA: TGCAGCGTGGCCTTTCCGGGACAGGGGGTTGCTAGCACCGGGGAGCTGTTTTTT. The genes are TRBV29-1 and TRBJ2-2; 11 bases are a match to TRBD1. The CDR3 covers 18 residues. The germline gives CDR1 SQVTM, CDR2 ANQGSEA. Trimming at V came to 6 bases and at J to 4 bases, leaving 16 bases not matched to a gene.

This CDR3 is CASSRTGTGELFF. The CDR3 nucleotides are TGTGCCAGCAGTCGTACAGGGACCGGGGAGCTGTTTTTT. V is TRBV7-3 and J is TRBJ2-2; tentative D call: TRBD1 (6 bases). CDR1 is SGHTA and CDR2 is FQGTGA in the germline V gene. This CDR3 has 13 amino acids. Trimming pared 6 bases from V and 5 bases from J, leaving 10 bases between.

This clone was seen a handful of times. V usage is TRBV19 and J usage is TRBJ2-7, with a possible D match to TRBD2 (6 bases). This CDR3 spans 16 amino acids. Germline values: CDR1 LNHDA, CDR2 SQIVND (reference sequence). V lost 6 bases to trimming and J lost 1 base, with 19 bases between them. As DNA, the CDR3 is TGTGCCAGTAGCCTCCCTGGGGGGACGGCTTCCTACGAGCAGTACTTC. It is translated as CASSLPGGTASYEQYF.

V usage is TRBV6-5 and J usage is TRBJ1-1; no firm D call. Germline lookup yields CDR1 MNHEY and CDR2 SVGAGI. The CDR3 consists of 12 residues. V was pared by 9 bases and J by 5 bases, with 13 bases between. CDR3 coding DNA: TGTGCCAGTGGCGGCGGCCCGACTGAAGCTTTCTTT. Residues: CASGGGPTEAFF.

This rearrangement joins TRBV13 to TRBJ2-3; 7 bases agree with TRBD1. The germline gives CDR1 PRHDT, CDR2 FYEKMQ (reference sequence). Trimming removed 5 bases from V and 3 bases from J; junction bases left unmatched: 5. The CDR3 is 14 residues long. DNA for the CDR3: TGTGCCAGCAGCCTCGGACAGGAGACAGATACGCAGTATTTT. Protein product: CASSLGQETDTQYF. Based on the CDR3 plus reference TRBV13 and TRBJ2-3, the full variable domain is AAGVIQSPRHLIKEKRETATLKCYPIPRHDTVYWYQQGPGQDPQFLISFYEKMQSDKGSIPDRFSAQQFSDYHSELNMSSLELGDSALYFCASSLGQETDTQYFGPGTRLTVL.

This chain uses TRBV13 with TRBJ2-6, with 8 bases lining up with TRBD1. With V trimmed by 1 base and J by 2 bases, 10 bases remained unmatched. The V gene's germline CDR1 is PRHDT and CDR2 FYEKMQ (reference sequence). CDR3 size: 19 residues. The CDR3 DNA follows: TGTGCCAGCAGCTTAGAGGGCAGGGGGCTTATACCTGGGGCCAACGTCCTGACTTTC. As protein: CASSLEGRGLIPGANVLTF.

This sequence joins TRBV7-4 and TRBJ2-1; D is uncertain. V lost 5 bases, J lost 5 bases, and 1 base lay in between. The germline V gene encodes CDR1 SGHVT and CDR2 SQSDAQ. The CDR3 covers 10 residues. The CDR3: CASSNNEQFF. The CDR3 nucleotides are TGTGCCAGCAGCAACAATGAGCAGTTCTTC.

This clone was seen a single time. The chain couples TRBV7-2 to TRBJ1-2; 9 nucleotides align to TRBD1. This CDR3 has 13 residues. Germline V gives CDR1 SGHTA, CDR2 FQGNSA. Losses at the gene ends were 6 bases for V and 8 bases for J; bases not matched to a gene: 7. CDR3: CASSLGTGQGYTF. The CDR3 region has the DNA TGTGCCAGCAGTCTAGGGACAGGGCAAGGCTACACCTTC.

The chain uses TRBV6-5 and TRBJ1-2, with D maybe TRBD1 (5 bases). The CDR3 sequence is 14 residues long. Trimming removed 4 bases from V and 9 bases from J, with 18 bases in between. Germline V gives CDR1 MNHEY, CDR2 SVGAGI. The CDR3 here is CASSSRGRSGSYTF. The CDR3 DNA is TGTGCCAGCAGTTCCCGGGGGAGGTCGGGAAGCTACACCTTC.

The chain employs TRBV7-2 and TRBJ2-7; D is perhaps TRBD1 or TRBD2 (5 bases each). With 7 bases removed from V and 0 bases from J, the gap between germline ends came to 16 bases. Germline V gene data show CDR1 as SGHTA and CDR2 as FQGNSA. The CDR3 contains 15 residues. CDR3 DNA: TGTGCCAGCACCTTGGCGACGGGACGCTCCTACGAGCAGTACTTC. As protein: CASTLATGRSYEQYF.